This paragraph covers one T cell receptor beta chain sequence. This clonotype was seen at least ten times. Its antigen target is currently unknown. No base qualities exist here, and no much larger clone lies one base off it. The data were obtained in a study of T-cell reconstitution after alpha-beta-depleted transplantation in children (dated by TCRdb to the mid-2010s). Notes on the research overall: Using TCR repertoire profiling, the study quantitatively followed how T-cell immune reconstitution unfolded in children after TCRalphabeta/CD19-depleted allogeneic hematopoietic cell transplantation. Here is what the overall study found, with its caveats: In some patients, the high TCRbeta diversity seen at day 60 was put down to recipient T cells and intrathymic progenitors that had survived conditioning. The frequencies of hyperexpanded clones fell over the following months, and after one year, T-cell counts and TCRbeta diversity were mostly attributed to newly produced T cells. About two months after transplant, the apparently early recovery of alphabetaT-cell counts reportedly depended on just several hundred clones that had expanded rapidly and came from non-depleted graft cells.

CDR1 is given as LNHDA and CDR2 as SQIVND, both from the germline V gene (reference sequence). Relative to germline, V is missing 0 bases and J is missing 6 bases, with 7 bases of the junction outside any gene match. The CDR3 goes from the cysteine to the phenylalanine over 17 residues. Only the CDR3 part of the read is kept: 51 bases, read in frame from the first base. The protocol used for the library was PCR. Instrument used: Illumina HiSeq 2500. TCR libraries were prepared with molecular barcoding, using unique molecular identifiers to normalize TCRbeta repertoire quantification. TCRdb ran its own pipeline on the public reads, namely fastp trimming at Q25 and MiXCR clone calling, and kept in-frame beta chains. Records with the same CDR3 protein are collapsed into one entry carrying the most frequent genes and DNA. The sample yields some 600,000 distinct CDR3 sequences; roughly 13% were counted once. The top ten clonotypes cover 2% to 2.5% of the sample.

The sample's treatment or condition label, in plain terms: allogeneic hematopoietic cell transplantation with graft depleted of TCRalphabeta T cells and CD19 B cells. The children who served as transplant recipients had been given grafts of TCRalphabeta/CD19-depleted allogeneic hematopoietic cells. The chain is assembled from TRBV19 and TRBJ2-1, and TRBD2 matches 11 of the central bases. The receptor was derived from a male patient aged 10 to 17 who had a stem cell transplant for acute myeloid leukemia, so the T cells may come from the graft donor. The specimen was PBMCs, mostly from graft donor cells, collected 360 days after TCRalphabeta/CD19-depleted stem cell transplant. The DNA is TGTGCCAGTAGTATAGATTACTCCGGACTAGCGGGCAATGAGCAGTTCTTC. It translates to CASSIDYSGLAGNEQFF.